The sequence of this T cell receptor beta chain was determined in a study of T cell responses to AZD1222 COVID-19 vaccine. On the study more broadly: Second doses at about 4 or about 12 weeks were pooled.

Germline values: CDR1 MNHEY, CDR2 SMNVEV (reference sequence). The germline V and J ends were trimmed by 5 bases and 3 bases, with 16 bases remaining between them. The CDR3 covers 15 residues. Comment on this clone: Its target is not known.

Here immunoSEQ multiplex PCR was the method, and the copy in TCRdb shows in-frame clones only, minus some. The top ten clones hold around 3% of a sample with 120,000 to 150,000 clones, under 95% of them seen once. Study conclusions and caveats: Reports indicate that nearly half of spike-specific TCRs are directed at unmutated variant regions. Spike-specific TCR breadth and depth grew following two AZD1222 doses.

The starting material was peripheral blood, obtained on day 0 of AZD1222 vaccination. The chain couples TRBV27 to TRBJ1-2, with D perhaps matching TRBD1 (6 bases). This TCR was recovered from an adult in good health. The DNA of the CDR3 is TGTGCCAGCAGTATTTCAGGGGCGCGGGACTATGGCTACACCTTC. It encodes CASSISGARDYGYTF.